The 2 T cell receptor beta chains given below trace back to one sample, sequenced in a study of T cell responses to AZD1222 COVID-19 vaccine. Using immunoSEQ multiplex PCR, the repertoire was profiled, and TCRdb retains in-frame clones only, with some absent. The sample has more than 95,000 clones, roughly nine tenths seen once. The sequencing used peripheral blood, collected on day 0 of AZD1222 vaccination. The receptors originated from an adult in good health.

J is TRBJ1-5 and V is TRBV19; 10 positions match TRBD1. This CDR3 has 15 amino acids. V trimming: 5 bases; J trimming: 6 bases; junction bases outside the gene matches: 7. The V gene's germline CDR1 is LNHDA and CDR2 SQIVND (reference sequence). CDR3 DNA: TGTGCCAGTAGTGCCCGGACAGGGGGAGGTCAGCCCCAGCATTTT. Its protein is CASSARTGGGQPQHF.

This chain joins TRBV7-3 and TRBJ2-3; 8 nucleotides align to TRBD2. This CDR3 contains 14 residues. The J segment lost 2 bases and the V segment lost 5 bases, leaving 3 bases of the junction unmatched. The germline CDR1 and CDR2 sequences are SGHTA and FQGTGA. The DNA of the CDR3 is TGTGCCAGCAGCCGGCGGGGGGCCACAGATACGCAGTATTTT. Protein sequence: CASSRRGATDTQYF.